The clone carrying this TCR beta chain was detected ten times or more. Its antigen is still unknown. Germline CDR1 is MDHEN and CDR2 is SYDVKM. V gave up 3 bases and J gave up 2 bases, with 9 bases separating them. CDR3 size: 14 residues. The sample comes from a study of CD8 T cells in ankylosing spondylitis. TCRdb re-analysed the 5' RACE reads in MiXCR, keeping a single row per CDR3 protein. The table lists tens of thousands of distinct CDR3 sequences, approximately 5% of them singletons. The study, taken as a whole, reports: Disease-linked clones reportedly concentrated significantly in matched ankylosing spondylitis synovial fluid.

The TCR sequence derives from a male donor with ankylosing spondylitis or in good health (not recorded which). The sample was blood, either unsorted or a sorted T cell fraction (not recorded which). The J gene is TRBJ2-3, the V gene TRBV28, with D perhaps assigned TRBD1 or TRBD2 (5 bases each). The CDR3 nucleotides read TGTGCCAGCAGTTTGGGGACCCACACAGATACGCAGTATTTT. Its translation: CASSLGTHTDTQYF.